This T cell receptor (beta chain) was sequenced in a study of graft-versus-host responses after intestinal transplantation. Study-wide context: After anti-thymocyte globulin induction, recipients took tacrolimus and steroids for three to four years.

General study points: Marrow from the recipient contained GvH clones, some of which had appeared first in ileum or blood. Peak circulating GvH clone levels tracked with early post-transplant HvG declines.

Tissue from the graft was processed to free its intraepithelial and lamina propria lymphocytes. Remarks on this clone: Its antigen is undetermined.

The CDR3 is 16 residues long. V was clipped by 5 bases and J by 3 bases; unmatched bases: 11. The germline CDR1 and CDR2 sequences are SEHNR and FQNEAQ (reference sequence). Only in-frame clones appear in the TCRdb table, and some are missing; sequencing was by immunoSEQ multiplex PCR. Of just under 65,000 clones listed, around 90% were seen once; the top ten hold approximately 1.7%. Sequenced material: ileum tissue, taken approximately 56 weeks after transplant. The chain uses TRBV7-9 and TRBJ2-3, with 7 bases that match TRBD2. The clonotype originates from a human patient who received an intestinal transplant, so some T cells may come from the graft donor. The CDR3 protein is CASSRWTRRLTDTQYF. In DNA, the CDR3 is TGTGCCAGCAGCAGATGGACTAGAAGGTTGACAGATACGCAGTATTTT.